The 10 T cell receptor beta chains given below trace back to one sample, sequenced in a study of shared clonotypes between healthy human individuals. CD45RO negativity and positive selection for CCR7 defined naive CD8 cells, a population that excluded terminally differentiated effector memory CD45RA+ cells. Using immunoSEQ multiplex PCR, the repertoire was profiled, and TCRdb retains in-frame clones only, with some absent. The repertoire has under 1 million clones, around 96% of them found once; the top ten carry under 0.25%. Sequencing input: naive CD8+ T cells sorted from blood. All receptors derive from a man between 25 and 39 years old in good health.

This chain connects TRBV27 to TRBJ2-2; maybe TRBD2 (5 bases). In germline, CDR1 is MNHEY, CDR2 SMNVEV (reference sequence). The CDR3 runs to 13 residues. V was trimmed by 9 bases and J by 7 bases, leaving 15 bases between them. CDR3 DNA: TGTGCCAGTGCCCCAGGAGGAGTCGGGGAGCTGTTTTTT. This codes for CASAPGGVGELFF.

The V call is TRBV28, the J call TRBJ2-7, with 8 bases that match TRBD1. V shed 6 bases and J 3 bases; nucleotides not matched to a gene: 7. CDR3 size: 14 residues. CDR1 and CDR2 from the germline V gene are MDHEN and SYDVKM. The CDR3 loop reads CASSLRDRLYEQYF. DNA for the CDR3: TGTGCCAGCAGCCTCCGGGACAGGCTCTACGAGCAGTACTTC.

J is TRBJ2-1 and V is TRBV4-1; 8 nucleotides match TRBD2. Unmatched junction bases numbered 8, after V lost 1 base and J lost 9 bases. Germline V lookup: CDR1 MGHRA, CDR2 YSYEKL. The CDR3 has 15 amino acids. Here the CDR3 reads CASSQAPGLDPEQFF. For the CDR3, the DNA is TGCGCCAGCAGCCAAGCCCCGGGACTAGACCCTGAGCAGTTCTTC.

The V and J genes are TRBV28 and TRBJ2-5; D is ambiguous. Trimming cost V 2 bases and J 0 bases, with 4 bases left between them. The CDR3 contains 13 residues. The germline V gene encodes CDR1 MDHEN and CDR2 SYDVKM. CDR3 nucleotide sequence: TGTGCCAGCAGTTTAGGCCACCAAGAGACCCAGTACTTC. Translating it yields CASSLGHQETQYF.

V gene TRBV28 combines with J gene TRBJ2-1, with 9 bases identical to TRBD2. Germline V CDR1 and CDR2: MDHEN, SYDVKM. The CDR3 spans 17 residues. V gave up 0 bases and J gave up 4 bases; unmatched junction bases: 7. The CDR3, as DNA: TGTGCCAGCAGTTTATGGGAGGGGACTAGCAGGTACAATGAGCAGTTCTTC. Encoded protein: CASSLWEGTSRYNEQFF.

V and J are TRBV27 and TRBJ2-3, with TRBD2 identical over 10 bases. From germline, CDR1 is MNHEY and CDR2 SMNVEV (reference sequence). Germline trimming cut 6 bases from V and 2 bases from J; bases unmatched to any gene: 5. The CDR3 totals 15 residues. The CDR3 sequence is CASRILAGSTDTQYF. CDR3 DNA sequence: TGTGCCAGCAGGATACTAGCGGGATCCACAGATACGCAGTATTTT.

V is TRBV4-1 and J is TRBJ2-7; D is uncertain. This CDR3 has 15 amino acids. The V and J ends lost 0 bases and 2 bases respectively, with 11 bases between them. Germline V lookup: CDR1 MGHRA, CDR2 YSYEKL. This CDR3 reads CASSQDQTETYEQYF. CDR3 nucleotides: TGCGCCAGCAGCCAAGATCAGACGGAAACCTACGAGCAGTACTTC.

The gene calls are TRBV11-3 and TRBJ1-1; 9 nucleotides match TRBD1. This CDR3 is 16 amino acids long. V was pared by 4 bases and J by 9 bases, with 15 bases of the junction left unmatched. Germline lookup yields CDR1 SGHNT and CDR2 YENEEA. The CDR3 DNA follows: TGTGCCAGCAGCTGGCCAAGGGACCGGGACAGGGTAAAAGCTTTCTTT. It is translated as CASSWPRDRDRVKAFF.

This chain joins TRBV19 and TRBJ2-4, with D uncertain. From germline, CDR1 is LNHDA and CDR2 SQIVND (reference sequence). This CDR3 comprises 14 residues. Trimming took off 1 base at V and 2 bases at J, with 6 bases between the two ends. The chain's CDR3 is CASSIAPSKNIQYF. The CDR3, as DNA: TGTGCCAGTAGTATAGCACCTTCCAAAAACATTCAGTACTTC.

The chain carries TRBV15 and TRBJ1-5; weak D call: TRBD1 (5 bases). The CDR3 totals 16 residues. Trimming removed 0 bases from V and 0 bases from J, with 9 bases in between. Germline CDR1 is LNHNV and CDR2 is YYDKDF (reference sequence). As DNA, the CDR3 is TGTGCCACCAGCAGAGATCTGGGGGTTAGCAATCAGCCCCAGCATTTT. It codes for CATSRDLGVSNQPQHF.